The clone carrying this T cell receptor (beta chain) was recorded a few times. Its antigen remains unknown. Just one base apart from a much larger clone, this may be a read error. Calling Graves' hyperthyroidism stable meant ophthalmopathy did not progress within 18 months. Orbital computed tomography, thyroid ultrasound, serum thyroxine and TRAb, and clinical symptoms together informed the diagnoses. This sample is part of a study of T cells in Graves' hyperthyroidism and ophthalmopathy. Study conclusions and caveats: Blood also showed most of the thyroid clonotypes that were expanded above 0.001.

From RNA transcripts, TCR beta CDR3 regions were amplified. Using the HTBI primer set, a first-round RT-PCR was run on the TCR CDR3. MiXCR, run by TCRdb on the multiplex PCR reads, gives a single entry per CDR3 protein. The repertoire holds around 280,000 distinct CDR3 sequences, with approximately 14% as singletons. Germline CDR1 is GTSNPN and CDR2 is SVGIG (reference sequence). The CDR3 consists of 14 residues. V was shortened by 3 bases and J by 0 bases, with 9 bases between the two germline ends. Material for sequencing was blood. The sequence was obtained from a woman in her thirties or forties with Graves' hyperthyroidism. This chain links TRBV30 with TRBJ1-5; TRBD1 is a possible D gene (6 bases). CDR3 sequence: CAWSVDSSNQPQHF. DNA for the CDR3: TGTGCCTGGAGCGTGGACAGTAGCAATCAGCCCCAGCATTTT.